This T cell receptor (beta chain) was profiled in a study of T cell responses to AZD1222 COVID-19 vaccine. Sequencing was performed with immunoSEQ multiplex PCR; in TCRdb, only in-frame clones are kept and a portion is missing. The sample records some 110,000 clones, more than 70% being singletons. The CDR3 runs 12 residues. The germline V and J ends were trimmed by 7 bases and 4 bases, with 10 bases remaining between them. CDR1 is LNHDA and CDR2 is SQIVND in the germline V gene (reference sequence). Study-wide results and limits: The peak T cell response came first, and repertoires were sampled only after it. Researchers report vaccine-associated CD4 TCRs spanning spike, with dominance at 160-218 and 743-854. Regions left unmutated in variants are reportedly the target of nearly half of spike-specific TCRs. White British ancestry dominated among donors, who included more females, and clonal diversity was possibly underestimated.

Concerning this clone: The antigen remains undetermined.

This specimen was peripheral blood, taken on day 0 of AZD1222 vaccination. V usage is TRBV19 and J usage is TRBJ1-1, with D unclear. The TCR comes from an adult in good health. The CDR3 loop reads CASKSPPTEAFF. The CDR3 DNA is TGTGCCAGTAAATCCCCCCCCACTGAAGCTTTCTTT. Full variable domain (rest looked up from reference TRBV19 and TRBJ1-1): DGGITQSPKYLFRKEGQNVTLSCEQNLNHDAMYWYRQDPGQGLRLIYYSQIVNDFQKGDIAEGYSVSREKKESFPLTVTSAQKNPTAFYLCASKSPPTEAFFGQGTRLTVV.